The 29 T cell receptor beta chains reported below all come from one sample, sequenced in a study of regulatory T cells in long-lasting Graves disease. With iRepertoire HTBI primers and Arm-PCR of CDR3 regions, TCR beta libraries were built. Using its own MiXCR run on the multiplex PCR reads, TCRdb lists one record per CDR3 protein. The repertoire holds roughly 350,000 distinct CDR3 sequences, with 15% to 20% as singletons. Specified time point: newly diagnosed GD, antithyroid drugs for less than 3 months. Following extraction of RNA from PBMCs, that RNA was used to make the TCR library. These data also featured in a second study, about T cells in Graves' hyperthyroidism and ophthalmopathy.

The sample here was peripheral blood mononuclear cells (PBMCs), taken at new diagnosis, from a patient treated with antithyroid drugs. Every receptor here comes from a man aged 40-49 years with Graves disease.

Ten or more counts support this clonotype. CDR3 protein: CASRPGGAGNQPQHF. The CDR3 DNA sequence: TGTGCCAGCAGGCCCGGGGGCGCGGGCAATCAGCCCCAGCATTTT. V gene TRBV28 combines with J gene TRBJ1-5, with D tentatively TRBD1 (6 bases). The germline CDR1 and CDR2 sequences are MDHEN and SYDVKM. Trimming cost V 6 bases and J 2 bases, with 14 bases left between them. CDR3 length: 15 amino acids.

This clonotype was seen repeatedly, ten times or more. The V gene is TRBV2, the J gene TRBJ2-5; 12 bases are shared with TRBD2. Trimming at V came to 6 bases and at J to 5 bases, leaving 4 bases not matched to a gene. CDR1 and CDR2 (germline): SNHLY, FYNNEI. This CDR3 region has 14 residues. The CDR3 protein is CASSRTSGDETQYF. CDR3 DNA sequence: TGTGCCAGCAGCCGGACTAGCGGGGATGAGACCCAGTACTTC. Complete variable domain (other parts from reference TRBV2 and TRBJ2-5): EPEVTQTPSHQVTQMGQEVILRCVPISNHLYFYWYRQILGQKVEFLVSFYNNEISEKSEIFDDQFSVERPDGSNFTLKIRSTKLEDSAMYFCASSRTSGDETQYFGPGTRLLVL.

There are many counts of this clonotype. This chain joins TRBV12-3 or TRBV12-4 and TRBJ2-1, with no clear D. V dropped 2 bases and J dropped 5 bases, with 4 bases sitting between them. This CDR3 has 12 residues. The CDR3 here is CASSLSDNEQFF. Here the CDR3 DNA reads TGTGCCAGCAGTTTATCCGACAATGAGCAGTTCTTC.

This clonotype showed up just a few times. The chain recombines TRBV7-2 with TRBJ2-1, with D possibly matching TRBD1 (5 bases). There are 21 residues in the CDR3. The germline V gene has CDR1 SGHTA and CDR2 FQGNSA. Trimming took 5 bases from V and 7 from J, leaving 36 bases between them. The CDR3 DNA follows: TGTGCCAGCAGCCAACCCAGGGTGGCAGTCAACAGAAATATGAGCTGGAATGAGCAGTTCTTC. Protein: CASSQPRVAVNRNMSWNEQFF.

The sample holds many counts of this clonotype. The V and J genes are TRBV7-8 and TRBJ1-1, with a possible D match to TRBD1 (5 bases). Germline CDR1 reads SGHVS; CDR2 reads FQNEAQ. The CDR3 is made up of 13 amino acids. The V end was cut by 4 bases, the J end by 11 bases, with 17 bases between. The CDR3 sequence: CASSSQVAGFAFF. The CDR3 nucleotides are TGTGCCAGCAGCTCCCAGGTGGCAGGGTTTGCTTTCTTT.

This clonotype was observed a few times. The rearrangement links TRBV28 to TRBJ1-2; 9 nucleotides line up with TRBD1. After removal of 5 bases from V and 1 base from J, the junction contained 8 bases not matched to a gene. Germline CDR1 is MDHEN and CDR2 is SYDVKM. CDR3 size: 16 residues. The DNA of the CDR3 is TGTGCCAGCAGTCAACAGGGGGCGGATGGTAACTATGGCTACACCTTC. Translating gives CASSQQGADGNYGYTF.

This clonotype was detected ten times or more. This sequence joins TRBV10-3 and TRBJ2-1, with D perhaps matching TRBD2 (6 bases). Per germline, CDR1 ENHRY and CDR2 SYGVKD. With 4 bases removed from V and 3 bases from J, the gap between germline ends came to 10 bases. This CDR3 has 14 amino acids. CDR3 bases: TGTGCCATCAGTGTTGCGGGGAACTACAATGAGCAGTTCTTC. It encodes CAISVAGNYNEQFF.

This clonotype occurred many times. The chain is built from TRBV30 and TRBJ1-1, with TRBD1 as a possible D gene (5 bases). This CDR3 has 13 residues. Germline V lookup: CDR1 GTSNPN, CDR2 SVGIG (reference sequence). V was trimmed by 3 bases and J by 3 bases, leaving 11 bases between them. CDR3 protein: CAWRGEDHTEAFF. The DNA of the CDR3 is TGTGCCTGGAGGGGGGAGGATCACACTGAAGCTTTCTTT. Filled out from reference TRBV30 and TRBJ1-1, the complete variable domain reads SQTIHQWPATLVQPVGSPLSLECTVEGTSNPNLYWYRQAAGRGLQLLFYSVGIGQISSEVPQNLSASRPQDRQFILSSKKLLLSDSGFYLCAWRGEDHTEAFFGQGTRLTVV.

The table lists this clonotype with many counts. This sequence joins TRBV30 and TRBJ2-5, with a possible D match to TRBD1 (6 bases). This CDR3 comprises 13 residues. Germline CDR1 GTSNPN, CDR2 SVGIG (reference sequence). Trimming took off 5 bases at V and 4 bases at J, with 14 bases between the two ends. The chain's CDR3 is CAWAPGVGETQYF. DNA for the CDR3: TGTGCCTGGGCCCCAGGGGTTGGAGAGACCCAGTACTTC. The full variable domain, its missing parts supplied by reference TRBV30 and TRBJ2-5, is SQTIHQWPATLVQPVGSPLSLECTVEGTSNPNLYWYRQAAGRGLQLLFYSVGIGQISSEVPQNLSASRPQDRQFILSSKKLLLSDSGFYLCAWAPGVGETQYFGPGTRLLVL.

This clonotype was seen many times. V usage is TRBV27 and J usage is TRBJ1-6; 8 bases are a match to TRBD1. This CDR3 is 16 amino acids long. Germline values: CDR1 MNHEY, CDR2 SMNVEV (reference sequence). Losses at the gene ends were 3 bases for V and 10 bases for J; bases not matched to a gene: 11. CDR3 sequence: CASSLRALRTGSPLHF. For the CDR3, the DNA is TGTGCCAGCAGTTTGCGGGCCTTAAGGACAGGGTCACCCCTCCACTTT.

The rearrangement uses TRBV7-9 and TRBJ2-5; D unclear. Per germline, CDR1 SEHNR and CDR2 FQNEAQ (reference sequence). Trimming removed 5 bases from V and 4 bases from J, with 5 bases in between. The CDR3 extends over 11 amino acids. CDR3 bases: TGTGCCAGCAGCGTTGTAGAGACCCAGTACTTC. Residues: CASSVVETQYF.

In this sample, this clonotype turned up many times. In nucleotides, the CDR3 is TGTGCCAGCAGAAATACCGGGAGTTCGACTGAAGCTTTCTTT. The encoded protein is CASRNTGSSTEAFF. The V gene is TRBV12-3 or TRBV12-4, the J gene TRBJ1-1; no firm D call. Trimming took off 6 bases at V and 5 bases at J, with 16 bases between the two ends. The CDR3 length is 14 residues.

This clonotype occurred many times. The rearrangement links TRBV7-2 to TRBJ2-5, with 7 bases that match TRBD2. The length of the CDR3 is 14 residues. Germline V lookup: CDR1 SGHTA, CDR2 FQGNSA. J was trimmed by 5 bases and V by 1 base; bases with no gene match: 4. As DNA, the CDR3 is TGTGCCAGCAGCTTAGGCGGGGGTTCGGAGACCCAGTACTTC. Its protein product is CASSLGGGSETQYF. The complete variable domain, with remaining parts taken from reference TRBV7-2 and TRBJ2-5, reads GAGVSQSPSNKVTEKGKDVELRCDPISGHTALYWYRQSLGQGLEFLIYFQGNSAPDKSGLPSDRFSAERTGGSVSTLTIQRTQQEDSAVYLCASSLGGGSETQYFGPGTRLLVL.

This clonotype was found many times. The J gene is TRBJ2-3, the V gene TRBV28, with D uncertain. This CDR3 is built from 14 residues. V was clipped by 7 bases and J by 1 base, with 12 bases between them. Germline assignment: CDR1 MDHEN and CDR2 SYDVKM. The CDR3 DNA reads as TGTGCCAGCACTCCGCGAAGGCGCACAGATACGCAGTATTTT. It translates to CASTPRRRTDTQYF.

In its sample, this clonotype was seen many times. This chain uses TRBV5-1 with TRBJ2-3, with TRBD2 matching 9 bases. With V trimmed by 5 bases and J by 0 bases, 7 bases remained unmatched. Germline V gene lookup returns CDR1 SGHRS and CDR2 YFSETQ. The CDR3 spans 16 residues. CDR3 in amino acids: CASSSAGGRSTDTQYF. In nucleotides, the CDR3 is TGCGCCAGCAGTAGTGCGGGGGGGCGAAGCACAGATACGCAGTATTTT.

This clonotype was seen ten or more times. The chain recombines TRBV27 with TRBJ2-3; D call uncertain. The CDR3 contains 14 residues. Germline values: CDR1 MNHEY, CDR2 SMNVEV (reference sequence). V lost 6 bases, J lost 1 base, and 11 bases lay in between. The CDR3 nucleotides read TGTGCCAGCAGGGGTTTAGGGCGCACAGATACGCAGTATTTT. Protein product: CASRGLGRTDTQYF.

This clonotype was picked up many times. This chain links TRBV12-3 or TRBV12-4 with TRBJ2-3; TRBD2 matches 7 bases. After removal of 5 bases from V and 4 bases from J, the junction contained 12 bases not matched to a gene. This CDR3 is 16 amino acids long. CDR3 protein: CASSPMGGGGADTQYF. CDR3 coding DNA: TGTGCCAGCAGTCCTATGGGGGGGGGAGGAGCAGATACGCAGTATTTT.

This clonotype has a handful of counts. The V gene is TRBV15, the J gene TRBJ1-2, with 9 bases matching TRBD1. After removal of 5 bases from V and 5 bases from J, the junction contained 3 bases not matched to a gene. Per the germline V gene, CDR1 is LNHNV and CDR2 is YYDKDF (reference sequence). The CDR3 loop spans 13 amino acids. The CDR3 region is CATSRDRVYGYTF. The CDR3 region has the DNA TGTGCCACCAGCCGGGACAGGGTTTATGGCTACACCTTC.

The chain has TRBV5-4 and TRBJ2-1; weak D call: TRBD1 (6 bases). In germline, CDR1 is SGHNT, CDR2 YYREEE (reference sequence). V was shortened by 1 base and J by 4 bases, with 15 bases between the two germline ends. The CDR3 sequence is 16 residues long. CDR3 DNA sequence: TGTGCCAGCAGCTTGCGCAGAGGGGGTGGATACAATGAGCAGTTCTTC. Its translation: CASSLRRGGGYNEQFF.

This clonotype has at least ten counts. The chain recombines TRBV20-1 with TRBJ2-1; maybe TRBD1 (5 bases). The V gene's germline CDR1 is DFQATT and CDR2 SNEGSKA (reference sequence). The CDR3 sequence is 15 residues long. The germline V and J ends were trimmed by 0 bases and 3 bases, with 12 bases remaining between them. The CDR3 DNA follows: TGCAGTGCTAGAGATCGAAGGGGCTTCTACAATGAGCAGTTCTTC. Encoded protein: CSARDRRGFYNEQFF.

This clonotype was seen at least ten times. The junction differs from germline at one of its ends, possibly a read error. The CDR3, as DNA: TGCGCCAGCAGCCAACAGGAAGGAAACACCATATATTTT. Encoded protein: CASSQQEGNTIYF. The V gene is TRBV11-1, the J gene TRBJ1-3, with D possibly TRBD1 on 5 matching bases. The CDR3 is 13 amino acids. Germline V gives CDR1 SGHAT, CDR2 FQDESV (reference sequence).

This clonotype showed up many times. The gene calls are TRBV6-2 or TRBV6-3 and TRBJ2-7, with D possibly TRBD1 on 5 matching bases. The CDR3 length is 13 residues. Trimming took off 6 bases at V and 2 bases at J, with 11 bases between the two ends. The germline gives CDR1 MNHEY, CDR2 SVGEGT. CDR3 region: CASSLGHPYEQYF. CDR3 nucleotides: TGTGCCAGCAGCCTCGGACACCCCTACGAGCAGTACTTC.

This clonotype has ten or more counts. This chain connects TRBV2 to TRBJ1-3, with a weak D call TRBD1 (5 bases). Between the trimmed V and J ends, which lost 7 bases and 0 bases, there was a span of 19 bases. CDR1 SNHLY and CDR2 FYNNEI come from the germline V gene. This CDR3 comprises 17 residues. The CDR3 loop is CASTSKPGGVSGNTIYF. CDR3 coding DNA: TGTGCCAGCACCTCCAAGCCTGGGGGGGTCTCTGGAAACACCATATATTTT.

The V gene is TRBV10-3, the J gene TRBJ1-1, with TRBD1 as a possible D gene (6 bases). The ends were cut back, 4 bases at V and 3 bases at J, with 15 bases in the middle. From germline, CDR1 is ENHRY and CDR2 SYGVKD. CDR3 size: 15 residues. The CDR3 DNA reads as TGTGCCATCAGTGGGGGGGGGGCAGGGGACACTGAAGCTTTCTTT. It codes for CAISGGGAGDTEAFF.

Worth noting for this clonotype: One base away lies a much larger clone, so this may be a sequencing read error. This sequence joins TRBV3-1 and TRBJ1-3; TRBD1 aligns across 7 bases. CDR3 length equals 14 residues. Germline V gene sequence: CDR1 LGHDT, CDR2 YNNKEL (reference sequence). CDR3 coding DNA: TGTGCCAGCAGCCATGGGACAGCCGGAAACACCTTATATTTT. This sequence encodes CASSHGTAGNTLYF.

The chain recombines TRBV19 with TRBJ1-5; TRBD1 matches at 7 bases. Germline trimming cut 1 base from V and 0 bases from J; bases unmatched to any gene: 3. The germline gives CDR1 LNHDA, CDR2 SQIVND (reference sequence). The CDR3 is made up of 16 amino acids. CDR3 sequence (DNA): TGTGCCAGTAGTATAGCAGGGGGACGTAGCAATCAGCCCCAGCATTTT. The encoded protein is CASSIAGGRSNQPQHF.

Details on this clonotype: This may stem from a read error, because a much larger clone lies one nucleotide away. The conserved closing phenylalanine or tryptophan is absent in this CDR3, likely reflecting a read error. It is unclear where the CDR3 begins or ends on the DNA, so no DNA is shown, and the CDR3 is as TCRdb lists it. The chain recombines TRBV3-2 with TRBJ1-4; TRBD1, as called in the table, went unchecked against the DNA. TRBV3-2 is assigned pseudogene status. The CDR3 is 15 amino acids in total, end residues counted. CDR3 sequence: CASSPKTGEDEKLFS.

There are a few counts of this clonotype. The chain uses TRBV7-2 and TRBJ2-5; TRBD1 is a possible D gene (6 bases). CDR3 length: 17 residues. Looked up from germline, CDR1 is SGHTA and CDR2 is FQGNSA. Trimming shortened V by 0 bases and J by 4 bases, and 18 bases separated the two germline ends. CDR3 in amino acids: CASSLARSRGPRETQYF. CDR3 nucleotides: TGTGCCAGCAGCTTAGCGCGGAGCAGGGGACCTCGAGAGACCCAGTACTTC.

Ten or more counts support this clonotype. The rearrangement uses TRBV2 and TRBJ2-3; D gene unclear. V gave up 6 bases and J gave up 11 bases, with 15 bases separating them. This CDR3 has 12 residues. CDR1 SNHLY and CDR2 FYNNEI come from the germline V gene. CDR3 nucleotide sequence: TGTGCCAGCAGAACCCGGGCCCCATGGCAGTATTTT. This codes for CASRTRAPWQYF.